This TCR beta chain was documented in a study of cytomegalovirus exposure and HLA in healthy donors. About the research overall: Assignment to the Caucasian-associated ancestry cluster applied to around 82% of the approximately 420 genotyped donors.

After removal of 7 bases from V and 4 bases from J, the junction contained 7 bases not matched to a gene. This CDR3 is 14 amino acids long. Germline-derived CDR1 and CDR2 are SGHRS and YFSETQ. The primer mix had 60 Vbeta and 13 Jbeta primers. Measured with immunoSEQ multiplex PCR; TCRdb has only the in-frame clones, and not every one. The profile shows approximately 150,000 clones, roughly 75% of them singletons. This clone came up once. Its antigen is currently unknown. General study points: The study flagged around 150 TCR beta chains as cytomegalovirus-associated. A later analysis linked a missense DCLRE1C variant to TCR beta V- and J-gene trimming. CMV serostatus alone was available as immune exposure information.

Sequencing used PBMCs. V and J are TRBV5-1 and TRBJ2-1; 8 bases align to TRBD1. This clonotype was obtained from a man between 18 and 29 years old in good health and CMV-seropositive. CDR3 residues: CASYQGASYNEQFF. In DNA, the CDR3 is TGCGCCAGCTACCAGGGGGCGTCGTACAATGAGCAGTTCTTC.